A single sample is the source of the 5 T cell receptor beta chains below, sequenced in a study of identifying expanded T cells in peripheral blood. The repertoire was sequenced with immunoSEQ multiplex PCR; TCRdb's copy has only in-frame clones and lacks some. The table has about 100,000 clones, roughly 88% seen once. Specimen: blood. The source of these receptors is a person between 18 and 75 years old in good health.

The genes are TRBV2 and TRBJ1-4, with 9 positions matching TRBD1. This CDR3 has 14 residues. The germline gives CDR1 SNHLY, CDR2 FYNNEI. The V and J ends lost 6 bases and 8 bases, in that order; junction bases with no gene match: 7. The CDR3 region is CASRYRGLGEKLFF. The CDR3 DNA is TGTGCCAGCAGATACAGGGGGCTGGGGGAAAAACTGTTTTTT.

For this clone: The same CDR3 also results from other DNA sequences found in this sample. The chain combines TRBV18 with TRBJ1-2; 7 positions agree with TRBD1. Trimming took 3 bases from V and 3 from J; bases not matched to a gene: 1. This CDR3 spans 13 amino acids. CDR1 is KGHSH, CDR2 LQKENI, per germline. The CDR3 DNA follows: TGTGCCAGCTCACCCGGGACAGACTATGGCTACACCTTC. It translates to CASSPGTDYGYTF.

The chain couples TRBV29-1 to TRBJ2-1; D is ambiguous. Germline CDR1 SQVTM, CDR2 ANQGSEA. The CDR3 runs to 13 residues. V dropped 7 bases and J dropped 0 bases, with 10 bases sitting between them. The DNA for the CDR3 is TGCAGCGGCGGAGCCTCCTCCTACAATGAGCAGTTCTTC. This gives the protein CSGGASSYNEQFF.

This clone was picked up one time. This CDR3 is CASSLEVPGGNEQFF. The DNA of the CDR3 is TGTGCCAGCAGCTTAGAAGTTCCAGGAGGGAATGAGCAGTTCTTC. This chain uses TRBV11-2 with TRBJ2-1; D may be TRBD2 (6 bases). There are 15 residues in the CDR3. Germline V gives CDR1 SGHAT, CDR2 FQNNGV. Trimming shortened V by 0 bases and J by 7 bases, and 13 bases separated the two germline ends. Full variable domain (remainder filled in from reference TRBV11-2 and TRBJ2-1): EAGVAQSPRYKIIEKRQSVAFWCNPISGHATLYWYQQILGQGPKLLIQFQNNGVVDDSQLPKDRFSAERLKGVDSTLKIQPAKLEDSAVYLCASSLEVPGGNEQFFGPGTRLTVL.

The chain links TRBV5-1 to TRBJ2-7; D assignment may be TRBD1 or TRBD2 (5 bases each). This CDR3 is built from 15 residues. Per germline, CDR1 SGHRS and CDR2 YFSETQ. The V end was cut by 2 bases, the J end by 2 bases, with 14 bases between. CDR3: CASSFLVEGTYEQYF. The CDR3 DNA is TGCGCCAGCAGCTTCTTGGTAGAGGGGACCTACGAGCAGTACTTC.